This T cell receptor (beta chain) was retrieved from a study of regulatory T cells in long-lasting Graves disease. In regard to this clonotype: Its specificity is not known.

Researchers made TCR beta libraries by using iRepertoire HTBI primers and running Arm-PCR on CDR3 regions. One entry per CDR3 protein results from TCRdb running MiXCR on the multiplex PCR reads. The data show some 410,000 distinct CDR3 sequences, with about 16% seen just once and approximately 12% held by the top ten. Study observations and caveats: Persistent cases of Graves' showed reduced TCR diversity relative to newly diagnosed patients.

Sample time point: newly diagnosed GD, antithyroid drugs for less than 3 months. With RNA extracted from PBMCs as input, the TCR library was made. The CDR3 is 16 residues long. J was trimmed by 8 bases and V by 5 bases; bases with no gene match: 17. These sequences were also reported in another study, on T cells in Graves' hyperthyroidism and ophthalmopathy.

This clonotype originated in a woman in her 30s with Graves disease. The rearrangement links TRBV12-3 or TRBV12-4 to TRBJ1-2; 7 positions agree with TRBD1. The source material was peripheral blood mononuclear cells (PBMCs), sampled at new diagnosis, from a patient treated with antithyroid drugs. The CDR3: CASSNHPGQLLEGYTF. The DNA for the CDR3 is TGTGCCAGCAGTAACCATCCGGGACAGCTGTTGGAGGGCTACACCTTC.